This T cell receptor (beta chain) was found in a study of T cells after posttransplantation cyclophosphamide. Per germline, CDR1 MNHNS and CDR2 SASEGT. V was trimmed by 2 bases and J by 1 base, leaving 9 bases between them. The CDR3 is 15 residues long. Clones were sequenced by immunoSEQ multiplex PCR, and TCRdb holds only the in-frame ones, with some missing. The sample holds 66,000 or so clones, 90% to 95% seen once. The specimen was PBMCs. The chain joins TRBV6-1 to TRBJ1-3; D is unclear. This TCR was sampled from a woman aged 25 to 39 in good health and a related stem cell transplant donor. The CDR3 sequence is CASSETAGSGNTIYF. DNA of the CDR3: TGTGCCAGCAGTGAAACAGCAGGATCTGGAAACACCATATATTTT.